Listed below are T cell receptor beta chains from one sample, sequenced in a study of monozygotic twins with inflammatory bowel disease. TCRdb re-called the 5' RACE reads, yielding one record per CDR3 amino acid sequence without DNA. This sample's table reports 440,000 or so distinct CDR3 sequences. Input material: blood. The source of these receptors is a human donor with ulcerative colitis or Crohn's disease, or a healthy co-twin of an affected twin (not recorded which). The CDR3 runs from the conserved cysteine through the conserved F or W. The order of the fields is V gene, J gene, CDR3 protein.

V gene: TRBV5-6; J gene: TRBJ2-4; CDR3 protein: CASSWGQWSSDIQYF
V gene: TRBV7-2; J gene: TRBJ2-5; CDR3 protein: CASSLTPGQQETQYF
V gene: TRBV7-2; J gene: TRBJ1-1; CDR3 protein: CASSSALGAQTEAFF
V gene: TRBV5-1; J gene: TRBJ1-2; CDR3 protein: CASSLATGNGYTF
V gene: TRBV18; J gene: TRBJ2-7; CDR3 protein: CASSAQGQGYSYEQYF
V gene: TRBV5-1; J gene: TRBJ2-5; CDR3 protein: CASSAGQGAGETQYF
V gene: TRBV12-3/TRBV12-4; J gene: TRBJ2-3; CDR3 protein: CASSLTSGGTSDTQYF
V gene: TRBV7-3; J gene: TRBJ2-2; CDR3 protein: CASSSGATNTGELFF
V gene: TRBV7-2; J gene: TRBJ1-2; CDR3 protein: CASSLARGGYGYTF
V gene: TRBV28; J gene: TRBJ2-5; CDR3 protein: CASSLAGGETQFF
V gene: TRBV28; J gene: TRBJ2-1; CDR3 protein: CASSLYLREGRNEQFF
V gene: TRBV18; J gene: TRBJ1-3; CDR3 protein: CASSPGPEFGNTIYF
V gene: TRBV7-6; J gene: TRBJ2-7; CDR3 protein: CASSLRGHPNVEQYF
V gene: TRBV6-1; J gene: TRBJ2-7; CDR3 protein: CASSPTPSYEQYF
V gene: TRBV12-3/TRBV12-4; J gene: TRBJ1-5; CDR3 protein: CASRGTGGYQPQHF
V gene: TRBV2; J gene: TRBJ1-1; CDR3 protein: CASSAIRQGANTEAFF
V gene: TRBV9; J gene: TRBJ2-3; CDR3 protein: CASSAGASATDTQYF
V gene: TRBV7-9; J gene: TRBJ2-3; CDR3 protein: CASSLDQGRRGDTQYF
V gene: TRBV11-2; J gene: TRBJ1-4; CDR3 protein: CASSAPRQGNEKLFF
V gene: TRBV28; J gene: TRBJ1-1; CDR3 protein: CASSFGYWTQNTEAFF
V gene: TRBV20-1; J gene: TRBJ2-7; CDR3 protein: CSAGREGRSYEQYF
V gene: TRBV27; J gene: TRBJ1-2; CDR3 protein: CASSLIPTYGYTF
V gene: TRBV7-2; J gene: TRBJ1-1; CDR3 protein: CASSRKTGAGTEAFF
V gene: TRBV5-4; J gene: TRBJ1-1; CDR3 protein: CASSSEMDRGRRNTEAFF
V gene: TRBV12-3/TRBV12-4; J gene: TRBJ2-7; CDR3 protein: CASSLGQGGEQYF
V gene: TRBV19; J gene: TRBJ2-1; CDR3 protein: CASTLDSGGSYNEQFF
V gene: TRBV20-1; J gene: TRBJ2-2; CDR3 protein: CSARVRGTLSNTGELFF
V gene: TRBV10-3; J gene: TRBJ2-3; CDR3 protein: CAISEAGLAGSTDTQYF